Shown below are 19 T cell receptor beta chains from a single sample sequenced in a study of T cell responses to AZD1222 COVID-19 vaccine. Sequenced by immunoSEQ multiplex PCR; TCRdb stores in-frame clones only, minus some. Among approximately 60,000 clones, around 83% were seen once, and the ten largest hold roughly 6.6%. Specimen: peripheral blood, collected on day 0 of AZD1222 vaccination. The receptors derive from an adult in good health.

This clone came up once. The chain combines TRBV7-6 with TRBJ1-4, with TRBD1 identical over 9 bases. Trimming took 5 bases from V and 8 from J; bases not matched to a gene: 9. Looked up from germline, CDR1 is SGHVS and CDR2 is FNYEAQ. CDR3 length: 15 amino acids. In nucleotides, the CDR3 is TGTGCCAGCAGCCCGGGACAGGGCAGTAGGGAAAAACTGTTTTTT. Translated, it gives CASSPGQGSREKLFF.

This chain joins TRBV5-4 and TRBJ1-1, with 9 bases fitting TRBD1. There are 17 residues in the CDR3. Germline CDR1 and CDR2: SGHNT and YYREEE (reference sequence). V was clipped by 4 bases and J by 1 base; unmatched bases: 11. The CDR3 loop is CASSRPWTGEGNTEAFF. As DNA, the CDR3 is TGTGCCAGCAGCCGCCCCTGGACAGGGGAGGGGAACACTGAAGCTTTCTTT.

The chain recombines TRBV6-2 or TRBV6-3 with TRBJ2-1, with D unclear. The ends were cut back, 0 bases at V and 9 bases at J, with 6 bases in the middle. The CDR3 is 12 amino acids. The germline V gene encodes CDR1 MNHEY and CDR2 SVGEGT. The CDR3 DNA follows: TGTGCCAGCAGTTACTCCCACGGTGAGCAGTTCTTC. This codes for CASSYSHGEQFF.

This chain links TRBV4-3 with TRBJ2-2; D is ambiguous. The CDR3 covers 15 residues. Germline CDR1 reads LGHNA; CDR2 reads YSLEER. Trimming took 1 base from V and 0 from J, leaving 6 bases between them. The CDR3 loop is CASSQGRPNTGELFF. The CDR3 DNA sequence: TGCGCCAGCAGCCAAGGCCGGCCGAACACCGGGGAGCTGTTTTTT.

The table lists this clone with a few counts. This sequence joins TRBV19 and TRBJ1-5; maybe TRBD1 (6 bases). The CDR3 contains 16 residues. Trimming shortened V by 4 bases and J by 3 bases, and 16 bases separated the two germline ends. CDR1 and CDR2 (germline): LNHDA, SQIVND (reference sequence). This chain's CDR3 is CASSNRDTEFNQPQHF. As DNA, the CDR3 is TGTGCCAGTAGTAACCGGGACACCGAATTCAATCAGCCCCAGCATTTT.

The gene calls are TRBV5-4 and TRBJ2-7; D assignment may be TRBD1 or TRBD2 (5 bases each). CDR3 length equals 15 residues. V dropped 4 bases and J dropped 2 bases, with 16 bases sitting between them. CDR1 is SGHNT, CDR2 YYREEE, per germline (reference sequence). The CDR3 nucleotides are TGTGCCAGCAGCCCGGGAAGAGGGGTTACCTACGAGCAGTACTTC. As protein: CASSPGRGVTYEQYF.

For this clone: The junction departs from germline at one end; a sequencing error may be responsible. The gene calls are TRBV12-3 or TRBV12-4 and TRBJ1-6; D perhaps matches TRBD1 (5 bases). CDR3 size: 12 residues. CDR3 DNA sequence: TGTGCCAGCAGTTTAGAAGGGACCTCTTATTCATTT. Amino acid sequence: CASSLEGTSYSF.

The chain is built from TRBV7-9 and TRBJ1-1; maybe TRBD1 (6 bases). Trimming removed 5 bases from V and 2 bases from J, with 12 bases in between. CDR3 length: 14 amino acids. Germline CDR1 is SEHNR and CDR2 is FQNEAQ (reference sequence). DNA of the CDR3: TGTGCCAGCAGCGCAATGGGGGGCAACACTGAAGCTTTCTTT. This gives the protein CASSAMGGNTEAFF. Supplemented by reference TRBV7-9 and TRBJ1-1, the full variable domain reads DTGVSQNPRHKITKRGQNVTFRCDPISEHNRLYWYRQTLGQGPEFLTYFQNEAQLEKSRLLSDRFSAERPKGSFSTLEIQRTEQGDSAMYLCASSAMGGNTEAFFGQGTRLTVV.

This clone showed up just once. The V and J genes are TRBV5-1 and TRBJ2-5; the D is unclear. CDR1 SGHRS and CDR2 YFSETQ come from the germline V gene. CDR3 length: 15 amino acids. V was cut by 0 bases and J by 2 bases, with 11 bases left in between. This chain's CDR3 is CASSLADVMQETQYF. As DNA, the CDR3 is TGCGCCAGCAGCTTGGCCGACGTAATGCAAGAGACCCAGTACTTC. Complete variable domain (other parts from reference TRBV5-1 and TRBJ2-5): KAGVTQTPRYLIKTRGQQVTLSCSPISGHRSVSWYQQTPGQGLQFLFEYFSETQRNKGNFPGRFSGRQFSNSRSEMNVSTLELGDSALYLCASSLADVMQETQYFGPGTRLLVL.

The CDR3 nucleotides are TGTGCCAGCAGCCCCGCCGGCACGGGGACTAGCGGGGGGGCCTATGAGCAGTTCTTC. Protein: CASSPAGTGTSGGAYEQFF. The chain is built from TRBV13 and TRBJ2-1; 16 bases fit TRBD2. This CDR3 is 19 amino acids long. Germline-derived CDR1 and CDR2 are PRHDT and FYEKMQ (reference sequence). Trimming at V came to 5 bases and at J to 8 bases, leaving 15 bases not matched to a gene.

Judged by abundance, this clone is medium-sized. The chain joins TRBV27 to TRBJ2-7, with 7 bases lining up with TRBD1. CDR3 length equals 16 residues. Germline V lookup: CDR1 MNHEY, CDR2 SMNVEV (reference sequence). The J segment lost 0 bases and the V segment lost 2 bases, leaving 7 bases of the junction unmatched. This CDR3 is CASSLSTGASSYEQYF. The DNA of the CDR3 is TGTGCCAGCAGTTTAAGTACAGGGGCGAGCTCCTACGAGCAGTACTTC.

V and J are TRBV18 and TRBJ2-1; TRBD2 is a possible D gene (7 bases). CDR3 length: 15 amino acids. Germline assignment: CDR1 KGHSH and CDR2 LQKENI. V was trimmed by 3 bases and J by 7 bases, leaving 16 bases between them. CDR3 sequence reads: CASSPRGPSGNEQFF. The CDR3 bases are TGTGCCAGCTCACCGCGGGGGCCCTCTGGTAATGAGCAGTTCTTC.

The chain joins TRBV19 to TRBJ2-5; TRBD2 matches 8 bases. The J segment lost 4 bases and the V segment lost 10 bases, leaving 8 bases of the junction unmatched. The CDR3 has 13 amino acids. Germline lookup yields CDR1 LNHDA and CDR2 SQIVND (reference sequence). The CDR3 spells CATRGGLGETQYF. Written as DNA, the CDR3 is TGTGCCACCCGGGGGGGGCTTGGAGAGACCCAGTACTTC.

The rearrangement links TRBV30 to TRBJ2-7; no clear D. From germline, CDR1 is GTSNPN and CDR2 SVGIG (reference sequence). The CDR3 consists of 14 residues. V lost 3 bases, J lost 0 bases, and 12 bases lay in between. As DNA, the CDR3 is TGTGCCTGGAGCGCGGAAGAGGTCTCCTACGAGCAGTACTTC. It yields the protein CAWSAEEVSYEQYF.

V usage is TRBV7-2 and J usage is TRBJ1-2, with 9 nucleotides matching TRBD1. Germline lookup yields CDR1 SGHTA and CDR2 FQGNSA. The CDR3 is 16 residues long. J lost 5 bases, V lost 0 bases, and 7 bases had no gene match. The CDR3 region has the DNA TGTGCCAGCAGCTTAGCTCCGGGACAGGGACGATATGGCTACACCTTC. This translates into CASSLAPGQGRYGYTF.

J is TRBJ2-5 and V is TRBV13; D gene ambiguous. This CDR3 is 11 amino acids long. CDR1 and CDR2 (germline): PRHDT, FYEKMQ (reference sequence). The ends were cut back, 1 base at V and 5 bases at J, with 2 bases in the middle. CDR3 residues: CASSLDETQYF. CDR3 coding DNA: TGTGCCAGCAGCTTAGACGAGACCCAGTACTTC. Filled out from reference TRBV13 and TRBJ2-5, the complete variable domain reads AAGVIQSPRHLIKEKRETATLKCYPIPRHDTVYWYQQGPGQDPQFLISFYEKMQSDKGSIPDRFSAQQFSDYHSELNMSSLELGDSALYFCASSLDETQYFGPGTRLLVL.

The rearrangement links TRBV6-5 to TRBJ2-6; unclear D gene. The germline CDR1 and CDR2 sequences are MNHEY and SVGAGI. V gave up 5 bases and J gave up 0 bases, with 5 bases separating them. This CDR3 is built from 14 residues. CDR3 residues: CASSQSSGANVLTF. The CDR3 DNA reads as TGTGCCAGCAGTCAGAGCTCTGGGGCCAACGTCCTGACTTTC.

This clone occurred once. This chain uses TRBV4-1 with TRBJ2-5, with TRBD2 matching 9 bases. The J segment lost 4 bases and the V segment lost 0 bases, leaving 9 bases of the junction unmatched. Per germline, CDR1 MGHRA and CDR2 YSYEKL. The CDR3 totals 17 residues. The CDR3 protein is CASSQDWRRGGRETQYF. In DNA form, the CDR3 reads TGCGCCAGCAGCCAAGATTGGCGGCGGGGGGGACGAGAGACCCAGTACTTC.

This rearrangement joins TRBV9 to TRBJ1-1; D is ambiguous. The CDR3 length is 12 residues. The germline V and J ends were trimmed by 4 bases and 5 bases, with 9 bases remaining between them. Germline CDR1 SGDLS, CDR2 YYNGEE. The CDR3 nucleotides are TGTGCCAGCAGCCCAGCGGCTACTGAAGCTTTCTTT. The encoded protein is CASSPAATEAFF.